The clone carrying this T cell receptor (beta chain) turned up a few times. Its antigen is not known. This entry is derived from a study of response to subunit inactivated influenza vaccine. TCRdb used MiXCR to reprocess the RT-PCR reads, holding one entry per CDR3 protein. The sample includes more than 400,000 distinct CDR3 sequences, about 7.2% of them seen just once. Per the germline V gene, CDR1 is SGHVS and CDR2 is FQNEAQ. V lost 3 bases and J lost 0, with 13 bases in between. This CDR3 region has 16 residues. Regarding the study as a whole: The authors proposed limited new T cell recruitment per seasonal influenza vaccination.

This chain links TRBV7-8 with TRBJ2-3, with D tentatively TRBD1 (6 bases). This receptor was taken from a man aged 45-69 years who received an inactivated influenza vaccine. The source material was PBMCs from blood, sampled 23 to 25 months after vaccination. The CDR3 sequence: CASSFQQGTSTDTQYF. For the CDR3, the DNA is TGTGCCAGCAGCTTTCAACAGGGAACTAGCACAGATACGCAGTATTTT.